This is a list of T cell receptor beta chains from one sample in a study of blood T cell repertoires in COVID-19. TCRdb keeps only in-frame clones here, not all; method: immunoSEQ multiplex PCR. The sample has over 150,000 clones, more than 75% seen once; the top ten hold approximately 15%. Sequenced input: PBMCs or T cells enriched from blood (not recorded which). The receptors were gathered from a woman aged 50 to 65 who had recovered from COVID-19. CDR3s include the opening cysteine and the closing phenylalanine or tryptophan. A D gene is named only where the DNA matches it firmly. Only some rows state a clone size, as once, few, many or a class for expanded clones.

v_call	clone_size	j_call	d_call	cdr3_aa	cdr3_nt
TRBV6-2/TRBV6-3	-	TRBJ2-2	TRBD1	CASSYGRTGATGELFF	TGTGCCAGCAGTTACGGGCGGACAGGGGCCACCGGGGAGCTGTTTTTT
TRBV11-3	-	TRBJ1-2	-	CASSFEGNYGYTF	TGTGCCAGCAGCTTTGAGGGCAACTATGGCTACACCTTC
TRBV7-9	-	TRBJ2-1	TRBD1	CASSYGQGGSYNEQFF	TGTGCCAGCAGCTACGGACAGGGTGGCTCCTACAATGAGCAGTTCTTC
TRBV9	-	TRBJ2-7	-	CASSVSGRGAHEQYF	TGTGCCAGCAGCGTAAGTGGCAGGGGCGCCCACGAGCAGTACTTC
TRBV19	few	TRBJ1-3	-	CASSIVRTSGGTIYF	TGTGCCAGTAGTATAGTTCGGACGTCTGGAGGCACCATATATTTT
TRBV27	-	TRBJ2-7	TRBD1	CASSIGQGISYEQYF	TGTGCCAGCAGTATCGGACAGGGGATCTCCTACGAGCAGTACTTC
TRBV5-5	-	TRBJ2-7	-	CASSLERGLSTIQGRYEQYF	TGTGCCAGCAGCTTGGAACGTGGACTATCCACCATCCAGGGACGATACGAGCAGTACTTC
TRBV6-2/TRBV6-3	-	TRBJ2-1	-	CASSYSRGPEFF	TGTGCCAGCAGTTACTCGCGGGGGCCGGAGTTCTTC
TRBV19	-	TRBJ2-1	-	CASSQTGGSSFEQFF	TGTGCCAGTAGCCAGACAGGCGGGAGCTCTTTTGAGCAGTTCTTC
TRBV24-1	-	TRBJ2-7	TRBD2	CATSDSGGAGEQYF	TGTGCCACCAGTGATTCGGGGGGGGCAGGCGAGCAGTACTTC
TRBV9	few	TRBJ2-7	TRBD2	CASSLGLDNYEQYF	TGTGCCAGCAGCCTCGGACTAGACAACTACGAGCAGTACTTC
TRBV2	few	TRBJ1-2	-	CASRGVGGSGGYTF	TGTGCCAGCAGGGGCGTCGGGGGGAGCGGTGGCTACACCTTC
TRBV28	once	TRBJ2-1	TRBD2	CASSSLPGTSGLTGNEQFF	TGTGCCAGCAGTAGCCTGCCCGGGACTAGCGGCCTCACGGGGAATGAGCAGTTCTTC
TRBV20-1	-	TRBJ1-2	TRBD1	CKPGTGDGYTF	TGCAAACCTGGGACAGGGGATGGCTACACCTTC
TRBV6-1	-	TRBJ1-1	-	CASSEEGVTNTEAFF	TGTGCCAGCAGTGAAGAGGGGGTTACGAACACTGAAGCTTTCTTT
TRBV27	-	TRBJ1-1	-	CASSLRANTEAFF	TGTGCCAGCAGTTTGAGGGCGAACACTGAAGCTTTCTTT
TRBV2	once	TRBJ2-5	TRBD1	CASSRQGLQETQYF	TGTGCCAGCAGCCGACAGGGCCTCCAAGAGACCCAGTACTTC